Sequencing of this TCR beta chain was carried out in a study of regulatory T cells in long-lasting Graves disease. Notes on the study in general: Persistent cases of Graves' showed reduced TCR diversity relative to newly diagnosed patients.

In regard to this clonotype: No antigen is known for it.

Time point specified: persistent/refractory GD, antithyroid drugs over 5 years with positive TRAb. RNA from PBMCs was the source of the TCR library. American Thyroid Association guidelines defined Graves' disease diagnosis. Libraries of TCR beta came from iRepertoire HTBI primers plus Arm-PCR of CDR3 regions. A single record per CDR3 protein comes from TCRdb applying MiXCR to the multiplex PCR reads. The data contain over 650,000 distinct CDR3 sequences, 30% of them seen just once; the ten biggest clones take up about 42%. This TCR came from a female donor with Graves disease. The specimen comprised peripheral blood mononuclear cells (PBMCs), sampled when the disease was refractory, from a patient treated with antithyroid drugs.

The CDR3 region is CATQPQAAATNEKLFF. CDR3 sequence (DNA): TGTGCCACCCAGCCACAGGCGGCGGCAACTAATGAAAAACTGTTTTTT. The V gene is TRBV19, the J gene TRBJ1-4; TRBD1 is a possible D gene (5 bases). The CDR3 is made up of 16 amino acids. The V end was cut by 10 bases, the J end by 0 bases, with 18 bases between. The germline V gene encodes CDR1 LNHDA and CDR2 SQIVND (reference sequence).